The clone carrying this T cell receptor beta chain was detected ten times or more. Its target is unknown. CDR1 is SGHVS and CDR2 is FQNEAQ in the germline V gene. The V end was cut by 4 bases, the J end by 5 bases, with 9 bases between. CDR3 length: 13 residues. Using unique molecular identifiers, the investigators prepared the TCRbeta library. TCRdb ran MiXCR on the PCR reads and lists one entry per CDR3 protein. The sample yields 550,000 to 800,000 distinct CDR3 sequences, around 13% seen once. The data are from a study of T-cell reconstitution after alpha-beta-depleted transplantation in children. The study, taken as a whole, reports: T cells produced anew were the main source of T-cell counts and diversity one year after transplant. Surviving recipient T cells and thymic progenitors produced the high day-60 TCRbeta diversity seen in some patients.

Here the sequenced sample was PBMCs, taken before TCRalphabeta/CD19-depleted stem cell transplant. The gene calls are TRBV7-8 and TRBJ2-1; D is unresolved. The sequence was collected from a girl aged 2 to 10 with congenital amegakaryocytic thrombocytopenia, due to receive a stem cell transplant. This chain's CDR3 is CASSSGPHNEQFF. The CDR3 DNA follows: TGTGCCAGCAGCTCCGGACCTCACAATGAGCAGTTCTTC. The complete variable domain, with remaining parts taken from reference TRBV7-8 and TRBJ2-1, reads GAGVSQSPRYKVAKRGQDVALRCDPISGHVSLFWYQQALGQGPEFLTYFQNEAQLDKSGLPSDRFFAERPEGSVSTLKIQRTQQEDSAVYLCASSSGPHNEQFFGPGTRLTVL.